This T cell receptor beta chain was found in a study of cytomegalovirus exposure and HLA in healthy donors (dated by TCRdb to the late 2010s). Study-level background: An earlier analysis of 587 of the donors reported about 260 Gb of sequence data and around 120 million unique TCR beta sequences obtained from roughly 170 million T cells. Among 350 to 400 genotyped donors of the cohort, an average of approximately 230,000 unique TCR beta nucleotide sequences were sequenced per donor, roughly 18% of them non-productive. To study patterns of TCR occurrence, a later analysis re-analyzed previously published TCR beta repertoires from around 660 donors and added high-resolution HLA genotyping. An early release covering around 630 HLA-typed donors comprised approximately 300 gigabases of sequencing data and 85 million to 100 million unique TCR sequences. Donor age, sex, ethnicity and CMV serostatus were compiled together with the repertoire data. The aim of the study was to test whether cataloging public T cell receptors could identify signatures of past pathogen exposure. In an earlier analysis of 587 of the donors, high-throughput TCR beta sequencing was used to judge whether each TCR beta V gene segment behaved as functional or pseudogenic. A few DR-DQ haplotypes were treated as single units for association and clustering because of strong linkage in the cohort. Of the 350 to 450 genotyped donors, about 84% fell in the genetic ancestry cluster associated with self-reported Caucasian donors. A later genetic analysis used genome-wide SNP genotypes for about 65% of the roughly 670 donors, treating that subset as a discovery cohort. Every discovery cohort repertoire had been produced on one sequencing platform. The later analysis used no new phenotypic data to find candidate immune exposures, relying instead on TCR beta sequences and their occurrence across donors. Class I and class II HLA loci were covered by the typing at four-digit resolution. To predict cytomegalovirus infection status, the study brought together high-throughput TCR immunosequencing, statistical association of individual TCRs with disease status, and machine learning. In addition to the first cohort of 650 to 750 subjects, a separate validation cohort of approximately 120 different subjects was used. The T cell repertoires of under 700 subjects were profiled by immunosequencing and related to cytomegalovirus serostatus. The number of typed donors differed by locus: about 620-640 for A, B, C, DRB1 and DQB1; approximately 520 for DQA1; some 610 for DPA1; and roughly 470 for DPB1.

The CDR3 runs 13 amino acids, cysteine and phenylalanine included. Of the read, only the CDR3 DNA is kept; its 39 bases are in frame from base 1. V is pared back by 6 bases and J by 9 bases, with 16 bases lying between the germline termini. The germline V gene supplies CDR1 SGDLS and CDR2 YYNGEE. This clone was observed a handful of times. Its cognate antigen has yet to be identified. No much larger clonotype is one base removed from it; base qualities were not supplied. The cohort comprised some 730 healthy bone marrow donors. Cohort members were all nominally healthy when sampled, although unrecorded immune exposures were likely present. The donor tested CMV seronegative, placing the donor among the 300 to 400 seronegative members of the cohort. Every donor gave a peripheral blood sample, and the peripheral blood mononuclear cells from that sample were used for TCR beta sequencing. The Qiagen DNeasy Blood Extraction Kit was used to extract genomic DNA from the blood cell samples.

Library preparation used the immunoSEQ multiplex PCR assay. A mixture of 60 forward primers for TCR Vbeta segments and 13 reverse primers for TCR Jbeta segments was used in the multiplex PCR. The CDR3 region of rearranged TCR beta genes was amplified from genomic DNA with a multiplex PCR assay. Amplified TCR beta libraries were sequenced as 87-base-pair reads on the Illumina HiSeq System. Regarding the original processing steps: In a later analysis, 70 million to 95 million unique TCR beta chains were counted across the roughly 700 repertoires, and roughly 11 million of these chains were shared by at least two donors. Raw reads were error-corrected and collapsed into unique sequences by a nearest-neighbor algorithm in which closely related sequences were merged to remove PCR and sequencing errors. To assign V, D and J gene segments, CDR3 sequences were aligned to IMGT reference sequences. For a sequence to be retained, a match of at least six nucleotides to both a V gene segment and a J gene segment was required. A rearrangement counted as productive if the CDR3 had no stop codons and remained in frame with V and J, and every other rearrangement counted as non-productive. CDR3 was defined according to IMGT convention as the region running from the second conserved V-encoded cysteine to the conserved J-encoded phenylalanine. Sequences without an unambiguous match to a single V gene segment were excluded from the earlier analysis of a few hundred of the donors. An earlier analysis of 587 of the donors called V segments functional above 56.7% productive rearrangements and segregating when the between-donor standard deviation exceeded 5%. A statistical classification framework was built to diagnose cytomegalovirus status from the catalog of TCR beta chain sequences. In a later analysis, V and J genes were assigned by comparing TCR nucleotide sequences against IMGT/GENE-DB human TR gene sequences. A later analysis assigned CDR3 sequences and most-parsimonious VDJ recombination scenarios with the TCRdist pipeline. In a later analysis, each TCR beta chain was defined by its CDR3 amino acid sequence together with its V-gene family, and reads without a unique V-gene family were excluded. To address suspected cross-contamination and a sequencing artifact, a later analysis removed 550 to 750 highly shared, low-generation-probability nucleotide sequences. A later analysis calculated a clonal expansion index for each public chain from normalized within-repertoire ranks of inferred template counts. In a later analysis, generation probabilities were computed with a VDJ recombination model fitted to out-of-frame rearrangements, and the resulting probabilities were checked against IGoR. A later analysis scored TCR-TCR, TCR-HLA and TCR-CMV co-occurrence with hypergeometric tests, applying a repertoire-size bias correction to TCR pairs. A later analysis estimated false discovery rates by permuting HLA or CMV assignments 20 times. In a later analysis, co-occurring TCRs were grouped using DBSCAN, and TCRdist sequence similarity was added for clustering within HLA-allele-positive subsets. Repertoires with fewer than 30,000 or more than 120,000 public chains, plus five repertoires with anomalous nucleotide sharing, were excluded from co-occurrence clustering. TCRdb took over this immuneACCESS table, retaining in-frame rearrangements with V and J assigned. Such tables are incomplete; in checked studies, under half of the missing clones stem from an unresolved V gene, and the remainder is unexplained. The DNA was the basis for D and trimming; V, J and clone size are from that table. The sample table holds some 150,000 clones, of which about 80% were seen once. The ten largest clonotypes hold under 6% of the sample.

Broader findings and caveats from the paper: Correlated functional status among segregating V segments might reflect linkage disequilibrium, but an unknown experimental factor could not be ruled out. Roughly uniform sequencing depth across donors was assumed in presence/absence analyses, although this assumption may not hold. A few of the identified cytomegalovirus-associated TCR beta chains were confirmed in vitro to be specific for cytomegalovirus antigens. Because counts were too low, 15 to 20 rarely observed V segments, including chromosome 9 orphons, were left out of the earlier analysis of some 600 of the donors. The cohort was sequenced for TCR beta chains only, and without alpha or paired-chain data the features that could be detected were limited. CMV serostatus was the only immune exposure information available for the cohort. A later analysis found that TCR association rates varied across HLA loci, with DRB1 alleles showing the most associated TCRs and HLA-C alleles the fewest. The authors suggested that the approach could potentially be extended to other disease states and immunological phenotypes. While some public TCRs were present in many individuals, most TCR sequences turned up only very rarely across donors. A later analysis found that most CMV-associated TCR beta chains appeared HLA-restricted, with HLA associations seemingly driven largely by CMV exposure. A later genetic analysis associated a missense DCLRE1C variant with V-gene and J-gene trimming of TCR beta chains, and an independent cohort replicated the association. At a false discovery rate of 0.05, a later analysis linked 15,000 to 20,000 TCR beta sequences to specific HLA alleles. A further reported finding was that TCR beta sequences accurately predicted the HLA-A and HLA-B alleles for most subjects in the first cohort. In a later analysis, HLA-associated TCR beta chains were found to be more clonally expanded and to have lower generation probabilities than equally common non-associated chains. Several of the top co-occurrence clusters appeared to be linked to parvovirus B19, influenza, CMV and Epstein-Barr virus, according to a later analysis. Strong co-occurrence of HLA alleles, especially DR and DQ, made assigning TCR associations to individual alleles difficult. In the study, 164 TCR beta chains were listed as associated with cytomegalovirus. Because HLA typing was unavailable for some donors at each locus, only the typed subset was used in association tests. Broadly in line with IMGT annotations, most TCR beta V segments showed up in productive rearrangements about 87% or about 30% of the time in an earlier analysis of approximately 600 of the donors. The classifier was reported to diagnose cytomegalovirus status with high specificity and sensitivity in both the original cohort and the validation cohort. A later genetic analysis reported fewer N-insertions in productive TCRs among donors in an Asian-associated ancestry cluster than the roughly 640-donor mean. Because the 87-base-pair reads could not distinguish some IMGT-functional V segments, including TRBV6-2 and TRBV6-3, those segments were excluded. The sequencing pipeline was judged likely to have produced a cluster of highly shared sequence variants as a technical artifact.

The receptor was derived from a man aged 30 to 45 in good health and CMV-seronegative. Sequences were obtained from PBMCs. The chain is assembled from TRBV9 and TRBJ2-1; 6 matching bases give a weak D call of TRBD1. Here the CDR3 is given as CASNEGVGGEQFF. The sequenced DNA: TGTGCCAGCAACGAGGGGGTCGGAGGTGAGCAGTTCTTC. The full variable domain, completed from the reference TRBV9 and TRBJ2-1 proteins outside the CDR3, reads DSGVTQTPKHLITATGQRVTLRCSPRSGDLSVYWYQQSLDQGLQFLIQYYNGEERAKGNILERFSAQQFPDLHSELNLSSLELGDSALYFCASNEGVGGEQFFGPGTRLTVL.